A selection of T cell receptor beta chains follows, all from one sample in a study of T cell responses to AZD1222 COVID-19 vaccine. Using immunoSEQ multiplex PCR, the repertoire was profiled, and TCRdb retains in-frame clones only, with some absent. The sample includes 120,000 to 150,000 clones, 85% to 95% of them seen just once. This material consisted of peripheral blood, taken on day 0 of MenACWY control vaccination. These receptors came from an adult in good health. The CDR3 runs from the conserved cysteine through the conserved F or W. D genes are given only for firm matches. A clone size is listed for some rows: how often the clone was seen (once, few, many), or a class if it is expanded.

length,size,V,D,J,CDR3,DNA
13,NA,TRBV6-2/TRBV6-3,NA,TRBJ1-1,CASSYLANTEAFF,TGTGCCAGCAGTTACTTAGCGAACACTGAAGCTTTCTTT
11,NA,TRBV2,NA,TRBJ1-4,CASRLHEKLFF,TGTGCCAGCAGGCTCCATGAAAAACTGTTTTTT
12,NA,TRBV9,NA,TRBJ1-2,CASSTGTYGYTF,TGTGCCAGCAGCACAGGGACTTATGGCTACACCTTC
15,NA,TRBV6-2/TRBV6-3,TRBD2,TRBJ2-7,CASSYSGTSGYEQYF,TGTGCCAGCAGTTACTCCGGGACTAGCGGCTACGAGCAGTACTTC
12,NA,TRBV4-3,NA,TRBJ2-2,CASSQPPGELFF,TGCGCCAGCAGCCAACCCCCCGGGGAGCTGTTTTTT
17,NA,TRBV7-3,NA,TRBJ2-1,CASSLSGGLAAYNEQFF,TGTGCCAGCAGCTTAAGCGGCGGCCTAGCCGCCTACAATGAGCAGTTCTTC
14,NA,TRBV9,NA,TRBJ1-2,CASSETATNYGYTF,TGTGCCAGCAGCGAGACAGCCACTAACTATGGCTACACCTTC
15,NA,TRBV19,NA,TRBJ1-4,CASSIWTAGSEKLFF,TGTGCCAGTAGTATATGGACAGCAGGAAGTGAAAAACTGTTTTTT
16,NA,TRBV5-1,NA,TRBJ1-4,CASSLQGRATNEKLFF,TGCGCCAGCAGCTTACAGGGCCGGGCAACTAATGAAAAACTGTTTTTT
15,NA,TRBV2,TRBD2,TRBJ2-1,CASSGLAGTSGEQFF,TGTGCCAGCAGTGGGCTAGCGGGGACCTCGGGTGAGCAGTTCTTC
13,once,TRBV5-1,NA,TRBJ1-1,CASSSLGDTEAFF,TGCGCCAGCAGCTCTTTGGGGGACACTGAAGCTTTCTTT
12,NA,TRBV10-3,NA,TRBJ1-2,CAISESAGGYTF,TGTGCCATCAGTGAGTCGGCGGGAGGCTACACCTTC
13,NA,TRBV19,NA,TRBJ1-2,CASTPGLIYGYTF,TGTGCCAGTACCCCGGGACTAATCTATGGCTACACCTTC
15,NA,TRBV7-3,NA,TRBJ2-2,CASSLIGANTGELFF,TGTGCCAGCAGCTTGATAGGCGCGAACACCGGGGAGCTGTTTTTT
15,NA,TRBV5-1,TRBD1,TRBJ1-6,CASSSTGPGNSPLHF,TGCGCCAGCAGCTCGACAGGGCCAGGTAATTCACCCCTCCACTTT
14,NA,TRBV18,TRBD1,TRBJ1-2,CASSPGTESYGYTF,TGTGCCAGCTCACCCGGGACAGAGAGCTATGGCTACACCTTC